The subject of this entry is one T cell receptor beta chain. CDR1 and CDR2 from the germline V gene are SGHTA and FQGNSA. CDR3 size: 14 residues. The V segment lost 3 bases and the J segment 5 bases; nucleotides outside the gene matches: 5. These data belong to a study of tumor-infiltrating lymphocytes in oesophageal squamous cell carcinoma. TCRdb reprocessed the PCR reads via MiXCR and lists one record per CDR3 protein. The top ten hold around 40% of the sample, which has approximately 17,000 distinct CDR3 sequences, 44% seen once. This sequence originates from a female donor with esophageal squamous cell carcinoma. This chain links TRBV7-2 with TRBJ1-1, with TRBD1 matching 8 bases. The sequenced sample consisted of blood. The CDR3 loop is CASSFTGGGTEAFF. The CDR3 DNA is TGTGCCAGCAGCTTTACAGGGGGTGGAACTGAAGCTTTCTTT.